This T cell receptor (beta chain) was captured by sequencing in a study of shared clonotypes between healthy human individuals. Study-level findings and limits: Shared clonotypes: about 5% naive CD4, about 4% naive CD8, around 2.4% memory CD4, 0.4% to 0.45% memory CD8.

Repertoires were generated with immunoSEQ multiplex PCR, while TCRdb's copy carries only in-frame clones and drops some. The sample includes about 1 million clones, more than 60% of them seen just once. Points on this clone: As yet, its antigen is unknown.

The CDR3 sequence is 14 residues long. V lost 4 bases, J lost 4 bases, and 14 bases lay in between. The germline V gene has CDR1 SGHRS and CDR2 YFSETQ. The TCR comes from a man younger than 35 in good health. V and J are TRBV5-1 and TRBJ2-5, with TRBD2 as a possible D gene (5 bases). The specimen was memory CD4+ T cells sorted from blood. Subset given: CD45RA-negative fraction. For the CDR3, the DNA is TGCGCCAGCAGCCATACTAGTACGTCAGAGACCCAGTACTTC. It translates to CASSHTSTSETQYF.